Listed below are T cell receptor beta chains from one sample, sequenced in a study of blood T cell repertoires in COVID-19. The data were produced by immunoSEQ multiplex PCR, yet TCRdb's version contains in-frame clones alone and is incomplete. This repertoire shows some 75,000 clones, approximately 86% found once; its top ten account for about 5.7%. The sequenced sample was peripheral blood. The receptors here all came from a man aged 80 or over with COVID-19, enrolled during active disease. Each CDR3 is given with its conserved first and last residue. Fields, in order: D gene, CDR3 length, J gene, V gene, clone size, CDR3 protein, CDR3 DNA. D genes are given only for firm matches. Not all rows give a size; the values are once, few, many and, for expanded clones, a class.

>.|16|TRBJ1-1|TRBV19|.
CASSILDRRMNTEAFF
TGTGCCAGTAGTATCCTGGACAGACGAATGAACACTGAAGCTTTCTTT
>TRBD1|15|TRBJ1-1|TRBV4-3|.
CASSQVGTGGPEAFF
TGCGCCAGCAGCCAAGTTGGGACAGGCGGTCCTGAAGCTTTCTTT
>.|13|TRBJ1-1|TRBV25-1|once
CASGGHMNTEAFF
TGTGCCAGCGGGGGACACATGAACACTGAAGCTTTCTTT
>TRBD1|13|TRBJ1-2|TRBV5-1|.
CASSYSQGAGYTF
TGCGCCAGTTCTTATAGCCAGGGGGCCGGCTACACCTTC
>TRBD1|16|TRBJ2-7|TRBV4-1|.
CASSQGSGTVSYEQYF
TGCGCCAGCAGCCAAGGATCGGGGACAGTCTCCTACGAGCAGTACTTC
>.|16|TRBJ2-7|TRBV18|.
CASSQQNQMSPVQVYF
TGTGCCAGCTCACAACAGAACCAGATGAGTCCAGTACAGGTATACTTC
>TRBD1|15|TRBJ2-7|TRBV4-1|.
CASSHIPGQGYEQYF
TGCGCCAGCAGCCATATACCGGGACAGGGCTACGAGCAGTACTTC
>.|13|TRBJ1-2|TRBV3-1/TRBV3-2|.
CASSQGTVYGYTF
TGTGCCAGCAGCCAAGGTACTGTCTATGGCTACACCTTC
>.|17|TRBJ2-1|TRBV5-4|.
CASSQIGSEQRYNEQFF
TGTGCCAGCAGCCAAATCGGGAGTGAACAGAGGTACAATGAGCAGTTCTTC
>TRBD1|15|TRBJ1-1|TRBV4-1|.
CASSQWLDRATEAFF
TGCGCCAGCAGCCAATGGCTTGACAGGGCCACTGAAGCTTTCTTT
>.|11|TRBJ2-5|TRBV6-5|.
CASSYEETQYF
TGTGCCAGCAGCTACGAGGAGACCCAGTACTTC
>.|11|TRBJ2-2|TRBV12-3/TRBV12-4|.
CASSSGGELFF
TGTGCCAGCAGTTCGGGAGGGGAGCTGTTTTTT
>TRBD1|15|TRBJ1-4|TRBV2|.
CASTMNRGPDEKLFF
TGTGCCAGCACTATGAACAGGGGGCCGGATGAAAAACTGTTTTTT
>.|15|TRBJ2-1|TRBV4-1|.
CASSQEGLRDNEQFF
TGCGCCAGCAGCCAAGAGGGCCTGAGAGACAATGAGCAGTTCTTC
>TRBD1|16|TRBJ1-4|TRBV19|few
CASTGQGAGRDEKLFF
TGTGCCAGTACTGGACAGGGGGCGGGTCGAGATGAAAAACTGTTTTTT
>TRBD2|18|TRBJ2-5|TRBV6-2/TRBV6-3|.
CASSYAIVRGGRIETQYF
TGTGCCAGCAGTTACGCTATTGTACGGGGGGGCCGGATTGAGACCCAGTACTTC
>TRBD1|19|TRBJ1-2|TRBV4-3|.
CASSQDLRSGTGVHYGYTF
TGCGCCAGCAGCCAAGATCTAAGGTCTGGGACAGGGGTTCACTATGGCTACACCTTC
>TRBD1|14|TRBJ1-6|TRBV2|.
CAGQSDRGYSPLHF
TGTGCCGGCCAGTCCGACAGGGGGTATTCACCCCTCCACTTT
>TRBD1|14|TRBJ1-4|TRBV27|.
CASSWDRDLEKLFF
TGTGCCAGCAGTTGGGACAGGGATCTTGAAAAACTGTTTTTT
>.|15|TRBJ1-3|TRBV4-1|.
CASSKQGNSGNTIYF
TGCGCCAGCAGCAAACAGGGTAACTCTGGAAACACCATATATTTT
>.|13|TRBJ2-5|TRBV5-6|.
CASSPRQPGTQYF
TGTGCCAGCAGCCCACGACAGCCGGGGACCCAGTACTTC
>TRBD1|16|TRBJ1-2|TRBV28|.
CASSLSRGQGLSGYTF
TGTGCCAGCAGTTTATCTCGGGGACAGGGTCTCTCTGGCTACACCTTC
>TRBD1|15|TRBJ1-1|TRBV11-2|.
CASSSRDRGGTEAFF
TGTGCCAGCAGCTCCCGGGACAGGGGCGGCACTGAAGCTTTCTTT
>.|19|TRBJ1-4|TRBV5-6|.
CASSAYRDNLQQLGEKLFF
TGTGCCAGCAGCGCCTACCGGGACAACCTCCAACAACTAGGAGAAAAACTGTTTTTT
>TRBD1|13|TRBJ1-2|TRBV7-2|.
CASSSWTGRGYTF
TGTGCCAGCAGCTCTTGGACAGGGCGCGGCTACACCTTC
>.|12|TRBJ2-5|TRBV3-1/TRBV3-2|.
CASSQVQETQYF
TGTGCCAGCAGCCAAGTACAAGAGACCCAGTACTTC
>TRBD1|14|TRBJ2-1|TRBV5-4|few
CASSSTGAYNEQFF
TGTGCCAGCAGTTCGACAGGGGCATACAATGAGCAGTTCTTC
>.|14|TRBJ2-5|TRBV15|.
CATSRGSGLETQYF
TGTGCCACCAGCAGAGGATCAGGTTTAGAGACCCAGTACTTC
>.|14|TRBJ2-3|TRBV5-1|few
CASSLGRGGDTQYF
TGCGCCAGCAGCTTGGGTAGGGGTGGAGATACGCAGTATTTT
>.|12|TRBJ2-5|TRBV6-5|.
CASSQLRETQYF
TGTGCCAGCAGTCAACTACGGGAGACCCAGTACTTC
>TRBD1|15|TRBJ1-2|TRBV3-1/TRBV3-2|.
CASSQADRTNYGYTF
TGTGCCAGCAGCCAGGCGGACAGGACTAACTATGGCTACACCTTC
>.|14|TRBJ1-1|TRBV5-1|once
CASSLGALNTEAFF
TGCGCCAGCAGCTTGGGGGCCTTGAACACTGAAGCTTTCTTT
>.|16|TRBJ1-2|TRBV4-3|.
CASSQDRRETLYGYTF
TGCGCCAGCAGCCAAGATCGTAGGGAGACCCTCTATGGCTACACCTTC
>TRBD1|15|TRBJ1-5|TRBV5-8|.
CASSPRTGSYQPQHF
TGTGCCAGCAGTCCCCGGACAGGCAGCTATCAGCCCCAGCATTTT
>TRBD1|15|TRBJ1-5|TRBV6-5|once
CASSPTGGMDQPQHF
TGTGCCAGCAGTCCGACAGGGGGGATGGATCAGCCCCAGCATTTT
>TRBD1|12|TRBJ2-7|TRBV27|.
CASRRTGEEQYF
TGTGCCAGCAGGCGGACAGGGGAAGAGCAGTACTTC
>.|13|TRBJ2-7|TRBV6-2/TRBV6-3|.
CASSYSRSIEQYF
TGTGCCAGCAGTTACTCGAGAAGCATCGAGCAGTACTTC
>TRBD1|19|TRBJ2-5|TRBV4-3|.
CASSQAKMTGQGSQETQYF
TGCGCCAGCAGCCAAGCAAAGATGACGGGACAGGGGAGCCAAGAGACCCAGTACTTC
>TRBD1|14|TRBJ1-2|TRBV16|.
CASSHSRQGGGYTF
TGTGCCAGCAGCCACTCAAGACAGGGAGGAGGCTACACCTTC
>.|15|TRBJ1-3|TRBV10-3|.
CAITSGESSGNTIYF
TGTGCCATCACGTCAGGGGAGAGCTCTGGAAACACCATATATTTT
>TRBD1|14|TRBJ1-2|TRBV29-1|.
CSVGGQGPNYGYTF
TGCAGCGTTGGCGGACAGGGGCCGAACTATGGCTACACCTTC
>TRBD1|14|TRBJ1-5|TRBV4-1|.
CASSIGQGNQPQHF
TGCGCCAGCAGCATAGGACAGGGGAATCAGCCCCAGCATTTT
>TRBD1|16|TRBJ2-2|TRBV5-1|.
CASSLEGALSTGELFF
TGCGCCAGCAGCTTGGAGGGGGCGCTGAGCACCGGGGAGCTGTTTTTT
>.|14|TRBJ1-3|TRBV18|.
CASSQTPTGNTIYF
TGTGCCAGCTCACAAACCCCTACTGGAAACACCATATATTTT
>.|14|TRBJ2-2|TRBV27|.
CASKSSTNTGELFF
TGTGCCAGCAAATCGAGTACGAACACCGGGGAGCTGTTTTTT
>TRBD1|15|TRBJ1-5|TRBV18|.
CASSATLDRDQPQHF
TGTGCCAGCTCGGCTACTCTGGACAGGGATCAGCCCCAGCATTTT
>.|14|TRBJ1-3|TRBV7-2|.
CASSTRNSGNTIYF
TGTGCCAGCAGCACCAGAAACTCTGGAAACACCATATATTTT
>.|16|TRBJ2-3|TRBV27|once
CASSLSGGGHGDTQYF
TGTGCCAGCAGTTTATCGGGCGGGGGCCACGGGGATACGCAGTATTTT
>.|13|TRBJ1-1|TRBV12-3/TRBV12-4|.
CASSFLQNTEAFF
TGTGCCAGCAGTTTTTTACAGAACACTGAAGCTTTCTTT
>TRBD2|14|TRBJ2-5|TRBV11-3|once
CASPSGGAEETQYF
TGTGCCAGCCCTAGCGGGGGGGCAGAGGAGACCCAGTACTTC
>.|17|TRBJ2-2|TRBV10-2|.
CASSEPPNLRDTGELFF
TGCGCCAGCAGTGAGCCCCCTAACCTACGAGACACCGGGGAGCTGTTTTTT
>.|13|TRBJ2-3|TRBV7-9|.
CASSQTPTDTQYF
TGTGCCAGCAGCCAGACACCGACAGATACGCAGTATTTT
>TRBD1|15|TRBJ2-6|TRBV4-3|.
CASSLGQGATNVLTF
TGCGCCAGCAGCCTTGGACAGGGGGCGACCAACGTCCTGACTTTC
>TRBD1|13|TRBJ1-1|TRBV7-2|.
CASSLQGGTEAFF
TGTGCCAGCAGCTTACAGGGGGGCACTGAAGCTTTCTTT
>.|13|TRBJ1-3|TRBV13|.
CASSGRGGNTIYF
TGTGCCAGCAGCGGTCGGGGAGGAAACACCATATATTTT
>.|13|TRBJ2-1|TRBV15|.
CATSRGRGAEQFF
TGTGCCACCAGCAGAGGCCGGGGGGCTGAGCAGTTCTTC